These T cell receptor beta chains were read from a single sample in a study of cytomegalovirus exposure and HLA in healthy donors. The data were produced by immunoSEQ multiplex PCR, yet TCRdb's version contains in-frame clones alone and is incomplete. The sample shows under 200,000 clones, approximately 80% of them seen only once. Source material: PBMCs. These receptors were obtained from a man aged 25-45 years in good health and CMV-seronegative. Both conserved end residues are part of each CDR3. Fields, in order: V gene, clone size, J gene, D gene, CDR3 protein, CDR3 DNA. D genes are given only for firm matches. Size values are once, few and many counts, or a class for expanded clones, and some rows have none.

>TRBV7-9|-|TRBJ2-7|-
CASTRGWEDYEQYF
TGTGCCAGCACCAGGGGGTGGGAGGACTACGAGCAGTACTTC
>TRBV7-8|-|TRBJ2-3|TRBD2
CASSSPPGTSVPDTQYF
TGTGCCAGCAGCTCACCGCCGGGGACTAGCGTCCCAGATACGCAGTATTTT
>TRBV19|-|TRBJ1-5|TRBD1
CASSIRGTGQSNQPQHF
TGTGCCAGTAGTATCAGGGGGACGGGACAGTCCAATCAGCCCCAGCATTTT
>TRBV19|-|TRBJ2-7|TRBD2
CASSSQGGDEQYF
TGTGCCAGTAGTTCGCAGGGAGGGGACGAGCAGTACTTC
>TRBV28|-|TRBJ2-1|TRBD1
CASSLTGGAYNEQFF
TGTGCCAGCAGCCTAACAGGGGGCGCCTACAATGAGCAGTTCTTC
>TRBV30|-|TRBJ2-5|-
CAWSLEETQYF
TGTGCCTGGAGTCTGGAGGAGACCCAGTACTTC
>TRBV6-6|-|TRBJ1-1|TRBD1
CALLDRDNEAFF
TGTGCCCTCTTGGACAGGGATAATGAAGCTTTCTTT
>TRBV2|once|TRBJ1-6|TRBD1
CASNGGTGDNSPLHF
TGTGCCAGCAATGGTGGGACAGGCGATAATTCACCCCTCCACTTT
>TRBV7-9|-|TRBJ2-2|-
CASSGSELYGELFF
TGTGCCAGCAGCGGATCGGAGCTCTACGGGGAGCTGTTTTTT
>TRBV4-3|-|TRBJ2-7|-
CASSIYGGSHYEQYF
TGCGCCAGCAGCATTTATGGGGGGAGTCATTACGAGCAGTACTTC
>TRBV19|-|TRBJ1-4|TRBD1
CASSIRQGDEKLFF
TGTGCCAGTAGTATCCGACAGGGGGATGAAAAACTGTTTTTT
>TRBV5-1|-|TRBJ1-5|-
CASSQGGDSNQPQHF
TGCGCCAGCAGCCAGGGTGGGGATAGCAATCAGCCCCAGCATTTT
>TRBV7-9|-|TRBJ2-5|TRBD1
CASIGTGGEETQYF
TGTGCCAGCATAGGGACAGGGGGGGAAGAGACCCAGTACTTC
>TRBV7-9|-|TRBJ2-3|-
CASSQYSTDTQYF
TGTGCCAGCAGCCAGTATAGCACAGATACGCAGTATTTT
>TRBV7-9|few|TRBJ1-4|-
CASSPGLPSKLFF
TGTGCCAGCAGCCCGGGACTCCCGTCTAAACTGTTTTTT
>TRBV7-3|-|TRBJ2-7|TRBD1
CASGYRGGDEQYF
TGTGCCAGCGGATACAGGGGTGGCGACGAGCAGTACTTC
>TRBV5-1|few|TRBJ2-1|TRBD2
CASSLGASGRGDEQFF
TGCGCCAGCAGCTTGGGGGCTAGCGGGAGAGGCGATGAGCAGTTCTTC
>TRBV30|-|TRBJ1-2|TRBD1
CAWRLQGAHYGYTF
TGTGCCTGGAGGCTCCAGGGGGCCCACTATGGCTACACCTTC
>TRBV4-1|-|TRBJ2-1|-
CASSRQWELASYNEQFF
TGCGCCAGCAGCCGCCAATGGGAGCTAGCCTCCTACAATGAGCAGTTCTTC
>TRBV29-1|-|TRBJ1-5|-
CSVGSGIAQPQHF
TGCAGCGTGGGGTCAGGGATCGCTCAGCCCCAGCATTTT
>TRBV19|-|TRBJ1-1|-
CASSIPGVTEAFF
TGTGCCAGTAGTATTCCCGGGGTCACTGAAGCTTTCTTT
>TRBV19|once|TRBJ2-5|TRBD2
CASSAGLADQETQYF
TGTGCCAGTAGTGCAGGACTAGCGGACCAAGAGACCCAGTACTTC
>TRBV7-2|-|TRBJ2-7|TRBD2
CASSPLGEGSYEQYF
TGTGCCAGCAGCCCCCTGGGGGAGGGCTCCTACGAGCAGTACTTC
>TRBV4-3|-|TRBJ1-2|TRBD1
CASSQRMDRASGGYTF
TGCGCCAGCAGCCAGCGAATGGACAGGGCCAGTGGTGGCTACACCTTC
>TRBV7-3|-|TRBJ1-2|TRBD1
CASSSGPGQSYGYTF
TGTGCCAGCAGCTCTGGGCCGGGACAGAGCTATGGCTACACCTTC
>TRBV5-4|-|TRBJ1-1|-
CASSFLATEAFF
TGTGCCAGCAGCTTTTTAGCCACTGAAGCTTTCTTT
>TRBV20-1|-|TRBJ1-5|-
CSASLRQPQHF
TGCAGTGCTAGTCTACGGCAGCCCCAGCATTTT
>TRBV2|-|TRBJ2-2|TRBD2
CASSESSGVPGELFF
TGTGCCAGCAGTGAGTCTAGCGGGGTTCCCGGGGAGCTGTTTTTT
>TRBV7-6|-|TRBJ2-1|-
CASSLAGPVNEQFF
TGTGCCAGCAGCTTAGCGGGGCCAGTCAATGAGCAGTTCTTC
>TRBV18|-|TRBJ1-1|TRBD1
CASKGQGNTEAFF
TGTGCCAGCAAAGGACAGGGGAACACTGAAGCTTTCTTT
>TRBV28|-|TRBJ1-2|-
CASSLSTLRDTEPSNYGYTF
TGTGCCAGCAGTTTGAGCACCCTCCGGGACACAGAGCCTTCTAACTATGGCTACACCTTC
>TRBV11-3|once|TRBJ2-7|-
CASSKGGSQYEQYF
TGTGCCAGCAGTAAAGGAGGGAGTCAATACGAGCAGTACTTC
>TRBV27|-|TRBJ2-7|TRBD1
CASSLNFGEFNRGHRGGEQYF
TGTGCCAGCAGTTTAAATTTCGGGGAGTTCAACAGGGGCCATCGTGGAGGCGAGCAGTACTTC
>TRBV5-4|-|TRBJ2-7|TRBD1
CASSSTGTGANYEQYF
TGTGCCAGCAGCTCTACCGGGACAGGGGCCAACTACGAGCAGTACTTC
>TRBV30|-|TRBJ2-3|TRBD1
CAWSAGGGTDTQYF
TGTGCCTGGAGTGCAGGGGGCGGCACAGATACGCAGTATTTT
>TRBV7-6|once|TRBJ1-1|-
CASSLGAGGNTEAFF
TGTGCCAGCAGCTTAGGGGCCGGGGGGAACACTGAAGCTTTCTTT
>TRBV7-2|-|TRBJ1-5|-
CASSLTQGSNQPQHF
TGTGCCAGCAGCTTAACACAGGGAAGCAATCAGCCCCAGCATTTT
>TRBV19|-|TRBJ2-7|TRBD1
CASSIRQGPIYEQYF
TGTGCCAGTAGTATACGACAGGGGCCAATCTACGAGCAGTACTTC
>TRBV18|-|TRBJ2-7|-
CASSPPPNSYEQYF
TGTGCCAGCTCACCACCCCCAAACTCCTACGAGCAGTACTTC